The sequence of this T cell receptor (beta chain) was determined in a study of shared clonotypes between healthy human individuals. The study's findings and limits: A handful of donors shared approximately 5% of their naive CD4 clonotypes.

Naivety among CD8 cells was defined by CD45RO negativity and positive CCR7 selection, thereby excluding terminally differentiated effector memory CD45RA+ cells. This clone was seen only once. Its antigen is undetermined. TCRdb keeps only in-frame clones here, not all; method: immunoSEQ multiplex PCR. Here the sample spans roughly 2,000,000 clones, approximately 95% being singletons. From germline, CDR1 is GTSNPN and CDR2 SVGIG (reference sequence). The CDR3 contains 15 residues. The ends lost 3 bases at V and 8 bases at J; junction bases unmatched: 10. The receptor's source is a man younger than 35 in good health. This chain joins TRBV30 and TRBJ2-1, with 10 bases that match TRBD2. Sequenced material: naive CD8+ T cells sorted from blood. The CDR3 loop reads CAWRKAGGRFDEQFF. For the CDR3, the DNA is TGTGCCTGGAGGAAAGCGGGGGGGCGGTTCGATGAGCAGTTCTTC. The variable domain in full, completed from reference TRBV30 and TRBJ2-1, reads SQTIHQWPATLVQPVGSPLSLECTVEGTSNPNLYWYRQAAGRGLQLLFYSVGIGQISSEVPQNLSASRPQDRQFILSSKKLLLSDSGFYLCAWRKAGGRFDEQFFGPGTRLTVL.